This T cell receptor beta chain is from a study of cytomegalovirus exposure and HLA in healthy donors. The CDR3 is 14 amino acids. Germline V gene lookup returns CDR1 PRHDT and CDR2 FYEKMQ (reference sequence). V gave up 5 bases and J gave up 4 bases, with 12 bases separating them. Method: immunoSEQ multiplex PCR; TCRdb's copy keeps in-frame clones and lacks some. The table shows 100,000 to 150,000 clones, with roughly 86% occurring only once. The donors formed part of the approximately 120-subject validation cohort, distinct from the approximately 630-subject first cohort. Remarks on this clone: The antigen is unknown.

Study results and caveats: Reportedly, cytomegalovirus status was diagnosed with high sensitivity and specificity. The authors enumerated some 170 TCR beta chains as linked to cytomegalovirus.

The receptor was derived from a man aged 25 to 40 in good health and CMV-seronegative. The chain recombines TRBV13 with TRBJ1-5; D is ambiguous. Source material: PBMCs. CDR3 residues: CASSPRGNNQPQHF. The DNA for the CDR3 is TGTGCCAGCAGCCCTCGGGGAAATAATCAGCCCCAGCATTTT.